The clone carrying this T cell receptor (beta chain) was seen more than once but under ten times. Time point indicated: persistent/refractory GD, antithyroid drugs over 5 years with positive TRAb. Isolated PBMC RNA provided the starting material for the TCR library. Building of the TCR beta libraries involved iRepertoire HTBI primers and Arm-PCR of CDR3 regions. TCRdb re-called the multiplex PCR reads with MiXCR, one entry per CDR3 protein. The sample includes 350,000 to 500,000 distinct CDR3 sequences, roughly a fifth of them seen just once. The data belong to a study of regulatory T cells in long-lasting Graves disease. Study information: To qualify as persistent, Graves' disease required over 5 years of antithyroid drugs with positive TSH receptor antibodies.

This specimen was peripheral blood mononuclear cells (PBMCs), taken when the disease was refractory, from a patient treated with antithyroid drugs. The receptor was derived from a female donor with Graves disease.

CDR3 DNA sequence: TGTGCCAGCAGTTTAGCAACAGGGGGCTGGAATTCACCCCTCCACTTT. This codes for CASSLATGGWNSPLHF. This chain joins TRBV27 and TRBJ1-6, with 9 bases that match TRBD1. CDR1 and CDR2 (germline): MNHEY, SMNVEV (reference sequence). The J segment lost 7 bases and the V segment lost 2 bases, leaving 6 bases of the junction unmatched. The length of the CDR3 is 16 residues.